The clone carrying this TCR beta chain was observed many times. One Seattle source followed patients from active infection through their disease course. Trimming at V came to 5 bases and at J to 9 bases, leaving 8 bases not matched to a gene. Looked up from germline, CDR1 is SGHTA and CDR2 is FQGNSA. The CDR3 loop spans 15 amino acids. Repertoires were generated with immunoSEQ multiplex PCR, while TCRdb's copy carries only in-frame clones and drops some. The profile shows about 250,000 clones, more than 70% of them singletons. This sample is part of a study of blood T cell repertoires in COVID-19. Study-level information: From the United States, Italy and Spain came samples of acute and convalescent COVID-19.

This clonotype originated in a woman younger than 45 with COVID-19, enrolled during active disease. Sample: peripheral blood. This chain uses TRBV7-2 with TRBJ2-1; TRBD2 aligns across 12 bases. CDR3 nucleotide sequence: TGTGCCAGCAGCCCCCTAGCGGGAGGGCCCTCTGAGCAGTTCTTC. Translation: CASSPLAGGPSEQFF.